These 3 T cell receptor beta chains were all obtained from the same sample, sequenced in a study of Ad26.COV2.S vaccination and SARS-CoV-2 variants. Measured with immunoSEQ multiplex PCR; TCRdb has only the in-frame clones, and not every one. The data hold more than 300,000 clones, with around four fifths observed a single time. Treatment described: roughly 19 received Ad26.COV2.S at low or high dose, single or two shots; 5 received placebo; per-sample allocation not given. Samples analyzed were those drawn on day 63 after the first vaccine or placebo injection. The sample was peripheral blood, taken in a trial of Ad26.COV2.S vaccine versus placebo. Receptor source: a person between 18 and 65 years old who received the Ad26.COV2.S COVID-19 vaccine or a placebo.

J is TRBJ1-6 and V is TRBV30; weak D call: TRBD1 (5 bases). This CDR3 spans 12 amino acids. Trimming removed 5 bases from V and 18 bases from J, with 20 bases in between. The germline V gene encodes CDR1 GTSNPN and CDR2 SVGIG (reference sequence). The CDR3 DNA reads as TGTGCCTGGGAAAGGGACGGATCTCTTACCCACTTT. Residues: CAWERDGSLTHF. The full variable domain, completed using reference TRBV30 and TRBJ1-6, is SQTIHQWPATLVQPVGSPLSLECTVEGTSNPNLYWYRQAAGRGLQLLFYSVGIGQISSEVPQNLSASRPQDRQFILSSKKLLLSDSGFYLCAWERDGSLTHFGNGTRLTVT.

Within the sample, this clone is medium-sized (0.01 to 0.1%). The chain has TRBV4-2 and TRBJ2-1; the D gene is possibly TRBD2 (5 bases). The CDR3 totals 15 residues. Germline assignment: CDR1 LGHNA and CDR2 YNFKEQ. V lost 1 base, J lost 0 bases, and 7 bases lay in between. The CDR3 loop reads CASSQALDSYNEQFF. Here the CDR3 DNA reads TGTGCCAGCAGCCAAGCACTAGACTCCTACAATGAGCAGTTCTTC.

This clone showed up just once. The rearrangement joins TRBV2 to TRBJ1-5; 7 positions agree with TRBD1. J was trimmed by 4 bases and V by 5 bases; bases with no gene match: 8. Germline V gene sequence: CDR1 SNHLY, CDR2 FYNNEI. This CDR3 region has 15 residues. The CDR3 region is CASSSAGTVNQPQHF. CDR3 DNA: TGTGCCAGCAGTTCCGCCGGGACAGTTAATCAGCCCCAGCATTTT.